This TCR beta chain was identified during a study of cytomegalovirus exposure and HLA in healthy donors. Whole-study results and caveats: Later analysis showed most CMV-associated TCR beta chains appearing HLA-restricted.

Note on this clone: Its antigen is not identified.

Primers included in the PCR were 60 Vbeta and 13 Jbeta primers. Measured with immunoSEQ multiplex PCR; TCRdb has only the in-frame clones, and not every one. The data contain more than 110,000 clones, roughly three quarters of them singletons. Losses at the gene ends were 5 bases for V and 5 bases for J; bases not matched to a gene: 10. The CDR3 covers 16 residues. Germline V gene data show CDR1 as LNHDA and CDR2 as SQIVND (reference sequence). The sequence derives from a woman aged 45 to 65 in good health and CMV-seronegative. This chain joins TRBV19 and TRBJ2-5, with 11 bases fitting TRBD2. The specimen was PBMCs. CDR3 nucleotides: TGTGCCAGTAGTGATACTGGTGGGACTAGCGGTGAGACCCAGTACTTC. Its protein product is CASSDTGGTSGETQYF.